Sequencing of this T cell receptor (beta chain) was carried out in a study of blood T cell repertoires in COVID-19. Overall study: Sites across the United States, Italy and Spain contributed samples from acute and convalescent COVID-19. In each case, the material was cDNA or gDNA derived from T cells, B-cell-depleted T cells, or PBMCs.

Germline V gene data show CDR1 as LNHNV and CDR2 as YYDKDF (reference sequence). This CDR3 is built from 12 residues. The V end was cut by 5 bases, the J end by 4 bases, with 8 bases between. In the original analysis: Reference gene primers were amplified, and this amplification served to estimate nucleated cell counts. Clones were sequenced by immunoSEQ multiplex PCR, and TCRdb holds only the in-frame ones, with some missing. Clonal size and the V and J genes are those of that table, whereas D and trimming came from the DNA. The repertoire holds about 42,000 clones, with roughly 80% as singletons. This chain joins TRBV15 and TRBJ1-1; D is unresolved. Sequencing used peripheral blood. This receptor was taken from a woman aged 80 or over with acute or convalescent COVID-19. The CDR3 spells CATSARGTEAFF. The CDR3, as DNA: TGTGCCACCAGCGCCCGGGGCACTGAAGCTTTCTTT.